One sample yielded the 7 T cell receptor beta chains listed below, sequenced in a study of CD8+CD57+ T cells in acquired aplastic anemia. Only patients with CD8+CD57+ cell expansion on flow cytometry were chosen for sequencing. Genomic DNA constituted the template upon which TCR beta VDJ and CDR3 profiling was performed. TCRdb reanalysed the reads using MiXCR and keeps one entry per CDR3 protein. The data contain under 200,000 distinct CDR3 sequences, around half of them seen just once; the ten biggest clones take up approximately 2.8%. Sequenced material: sorted CD4+, CD8+, or CD8+CD57+ T cells (not recorded which) from PBMCs. The receptors here all came from a human donor with aplastic anemia.

The chain employs TRBV11-1 and TRBJ1-6, with 7 positions matching TRBD1. V was clipped by 5 bases and J by 6 bases; unmatched bases: 10. The CDR3 consists of 16 residues. Germline V gives CDR1 SGHAT, CDR2 FQDESV (reference sequence). CDR3 protein: CASSGPPGTANSPLHF. CDR3 nucleotide sequence: TGTGCCAGCAGCGGGCCGCCCGGGACAGCTAATTCACCCCTCCACTTT.

The chain recombines TRBV7-9 with TRBJ2-7; 7 bases are a match to TRBD1. Trimming took 3 bases from V and 5 from J; bases not matched to a gene: 7. The germline V gene has CDR1 SEHNR and CDR2 FQNEAQ (reference sequence). This CDR3 has 14 residues. The CDR3 DNA sequence: TGTGCCAGCAGCTTGACAGGGTTAAGTGACGAGCAGTACTTC. Residues: CASSLTGLSDEQYF.

This clonotype was picked up many times. The rearrangement links TRBV5-1 to TRBJ2-7; D is unclear. Trimming shortened V by 5 bases and J by 2 bases, and 8 bases separated the two germline ends. This CDR3 has 12 residues. Germline-derived CDR1 and CDR2 are SGHRS and YFSETQ. The CDR3 region is CASREGPYEQYF. CDR3 coding DNA: TGCGCCAGCAGGGAAGGGCCCTACGAGCAGTACTTC.

This clonotype occurred a few times. CDR3 region: CASSTSRQGRNSPLHF. CDR3 DNA: TGTGCCAGCAGCACATCCCGACAGGGGCGGAATTCACCCCTCCACTTT. The gene calls are TRBV11-2 and TRBJ1-6, with 8 positions matching TRBD1. Germline CDR1 and CDR2: SGHAT and FQNNGV. The CDR3 contains 16 residues. J was trimmed by 7 bases and V by 5 bases; bases with no gene match: 10.

This clonotype was seen repeatedly, ten times or more. The chain joins TRBV7-7 to TRBJ2-3, with a weak D call TRBD1 (6 bases). This CDR3 region has 13 residues. Germline V gives CDR1 SSHAT, CDR2 FNYEAQ (reference sequence). Trimming removed 6 bases at V and 3 bases at J, with 10 bases between. DNA for the CDR3: TGTGCCAGCAGTTCACAGGGAACAGATACGCAGTATTTT. It translates to CASSSQGTDTQYF.

This clonotype showed up many times. This chain uses TRBV7-3 with TRBJ2-5; D is possibly TRBD1 (5 bases). V was clipped by 5 bases and J by 4 bases, with 11 bases between them. Germline loops: CDR1 SGHTA, CDR2 FQGTGA. The CDR3 has 13 amino acids. The CDR3 nucleotides are TGTGCCAGCAGCCTTAGGGGCCCAGAGACCCAGTACTTC. Protein sequence: CASSLRGPETQYF.

The chain has TRBV12-3 or TRBV12-4 and TRBJ1-2, with 7 positions matching TRBD1. V lost 5 bases and J lost 5; bases outside the gene matches: 11. The CDR3 runs to 15 residues. CDR3 DNA: TGTGCCAGCAGTCCGGGGACAGAAGAGATATATGGCTACACCTTC. Translation gives CASSPGTEEIYGYTF.